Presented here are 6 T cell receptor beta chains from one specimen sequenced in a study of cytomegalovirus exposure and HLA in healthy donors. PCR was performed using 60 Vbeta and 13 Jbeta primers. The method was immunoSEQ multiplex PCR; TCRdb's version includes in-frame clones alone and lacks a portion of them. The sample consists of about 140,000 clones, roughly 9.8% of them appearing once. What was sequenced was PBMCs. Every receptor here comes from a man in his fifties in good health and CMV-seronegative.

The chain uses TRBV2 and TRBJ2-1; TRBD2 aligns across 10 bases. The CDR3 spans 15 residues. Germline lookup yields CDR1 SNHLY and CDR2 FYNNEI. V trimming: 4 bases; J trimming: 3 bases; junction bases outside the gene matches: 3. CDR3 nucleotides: TGTGCCAGCAGTGGTGGGACTAGCGACTACAATGAGCAGTTCTTC. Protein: CASSGGTSDYNEQFF.

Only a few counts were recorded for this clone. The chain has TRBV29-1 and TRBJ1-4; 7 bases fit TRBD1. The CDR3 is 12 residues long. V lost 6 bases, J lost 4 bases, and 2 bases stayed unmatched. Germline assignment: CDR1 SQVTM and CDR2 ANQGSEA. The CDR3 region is CSVQGINEKLFF. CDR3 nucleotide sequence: TGCAGCGTACAGGGGATTAATGAAAAACTGTTTTTT.

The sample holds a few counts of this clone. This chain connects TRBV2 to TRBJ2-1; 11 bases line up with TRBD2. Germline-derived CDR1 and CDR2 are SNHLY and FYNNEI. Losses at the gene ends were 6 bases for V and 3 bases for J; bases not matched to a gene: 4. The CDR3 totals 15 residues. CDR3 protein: CASRDLAGGYNEQFF. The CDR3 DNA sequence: TGTGCCAGCAGAGATCTAGCGGGAGGCTACAATGAGCAGTTCTTC.

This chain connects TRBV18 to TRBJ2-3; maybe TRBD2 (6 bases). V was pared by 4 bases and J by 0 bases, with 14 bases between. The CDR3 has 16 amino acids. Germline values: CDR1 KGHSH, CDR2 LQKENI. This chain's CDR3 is CASSLTAGTSTDTQYF. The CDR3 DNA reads TGTGCCAGCTCACTGACAGCGGGTACTAGCACAGATACGCAGTATTTT.

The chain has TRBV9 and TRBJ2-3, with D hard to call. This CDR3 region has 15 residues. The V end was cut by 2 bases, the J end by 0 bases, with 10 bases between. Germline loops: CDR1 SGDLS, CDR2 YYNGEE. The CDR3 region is CASSVGTVSTDTQYF. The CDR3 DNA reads TGTGCCAGCAGCGTGGGCACAGTTAGCACAGATACGCAGTATTTT.

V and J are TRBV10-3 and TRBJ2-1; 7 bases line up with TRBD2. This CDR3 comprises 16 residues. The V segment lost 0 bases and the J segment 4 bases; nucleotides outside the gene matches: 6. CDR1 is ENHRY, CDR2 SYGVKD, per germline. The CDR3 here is CAISESAGVKYNEQFF. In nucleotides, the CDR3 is TGTGCCATCAGTGAGTCGGCGGGAGTGAAATACAATGAGCAGTTCTTC.